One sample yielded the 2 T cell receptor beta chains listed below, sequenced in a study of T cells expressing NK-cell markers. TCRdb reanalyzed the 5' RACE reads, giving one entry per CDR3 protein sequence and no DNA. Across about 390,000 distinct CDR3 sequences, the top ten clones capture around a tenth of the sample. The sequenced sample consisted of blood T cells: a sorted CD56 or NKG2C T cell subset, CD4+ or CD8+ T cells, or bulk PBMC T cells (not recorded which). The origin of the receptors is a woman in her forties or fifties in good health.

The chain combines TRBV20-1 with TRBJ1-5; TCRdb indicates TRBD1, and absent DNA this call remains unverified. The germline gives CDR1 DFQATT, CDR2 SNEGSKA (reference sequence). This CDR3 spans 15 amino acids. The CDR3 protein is CSARGEQGASQPQHF.

Here the CDR3 reads CASSFGSGNSPLHF. The chain has TRBV27 and TRBJ1-6. Per germline, CDR1 MNHEY and CDR2 SMNVEV (reference sequence). There are 14 residues in the CDR3.